The 15 T cell receptor beta chains listed next were all sequenced from one sample in a study of cytomegalovirus exposure and HLA in healthy donors. PCR was performed using 60 Vbeta and 13 Jbeta primers. Profiling relied on immunoSEQ multiplex PCR, and the TCRdb table lists in-frame clones only, not all of them. The sample includes about 100,000 clones, about 70% of them seen just once. The sequencing input was PBMCs. These TCRs come from a woman aged 40 to 50 in good health and CMV-seronegative.

This chain links TRBV5-6 with TRBJ2-7; TRBD1 matches 8 bases. Per germline, CDR1 SGHDT and CDR2 YYEEEE. The CDR3 covers 15 residues. V was pared by 4 bases and J by 3 bases, with 9 bases of the junction left unmatched. CDR3 loop: CASSRLPGQGYEQYF. The CDR3 DNA sequence: TGTGCCAGCAGCCGTCTCCCAGGACAGGGCTACGAGCAGTACTTC.

The chain links TRBV7-3 to TRBJ2-1; 12 nucleotides align to TRBD2. The CDR3 loop spans 16 amino acids. Germline CDR1 reads SGHTA; CDR2 reads FQGTGA. Unmatched junction bases numbered 8, after V lost 2 bases and J lost 9 bases. CDR3 coding DNA: TGTGCCAGCAGCTTAGGGCTAGCGGGGGGGCTGAGTGAGCAGTTCTTC. As protein: CASSLGLAGGLSEQFF.

This clone was counted a single time. This chain uses TRBV19 with TRBJ2-5; D is perhaps TRBD1 (7 bases). Germline lookup yields CDR1 LNHDA and CDR2 SQIVND (reference sequence). V was clipped by 4 bases and J by 5 bases, with 11 bases between them. The CDR3 covers 13 residues. DNA of the CDR3: TGTGCCAGTAGTACAGGGGGGAGGGAGACCCAGTACTTC. Amino acid sequence: CASSTGGRETQYF.

This chain links TRBV28 with TRBJ1-1; TRBD1 might be the D (5 bases). CDR1 MDHEN and CDR2 SYDVKM come from the germline V gene. The CDR3 totals 16 residues. V gave up 6 bases and J gave up 4 bases, with 21 bases separating them. The CDR3 coding sequence is TGTGCCAGCAGCACCGCTGGGGGGGACCAGCGCACTGAAGCTTTCTTT. Protein: CASSTAGGDQRTEAFF.

This clone was seen just once. The chain employs TRBV14 and TRBJ2-1; 9 nucleotides agree with TRBD2. The junction had 9 bases not matched to a gene; V was cut back by 2 bases and J by 7 bases. The germline gives CDR1 SGHDN, CDR2 FVKESK. This CDR3 is built from 16 residues. The CDR3 nucleotides read TGTGCCAGCAGCCAAAGCGGCGGGGGGGCTGCGAATGAGCAGTTCTTC. This translates into CASSQSGGGAANEQFF.

This clone occurred a few times. The rearrangement uses TRBV30 and TRBJ2-2, with 9 bases that match TRBD2. The CDR3 is made up of 16 amino acids. The germline V gene encodes CDR1 GTSNPN and CDR2 SVGIG (reference sequence). After removal of 0 bases from V and 1 base from J, the junction contained 3 bases not matched to a gene. CDR3 sequence: CAWSVKTSGNTGELFF. CDR3 nucleotides: TGTGCCTGGAGTGTAAAGACTAGCGGGAACACCGGGGAGCTGTTTTTT.

V usage is TRBV7-9 and J usage is TRBJ2-3; perhaps TRBD2 as D (6 bases). The CDR3 covers 16 residues. CDR1 is SEHNR and CDR2 is FQNEAQ in the germline V gene (reference sequence). V was trimmed by 5 bases and J by 3 bases, leaving 18 bases between them. For the CDR3, the DNA is TGTGCCAGCAGCCTTCTTTTTTGGGGGAGGACAGATACGCAGTATTTT. Residues: CASSLLFWGRTDTQYF.

V is TRBV28 and J is TRBJ1-4, with D tentatively TRBD1 (6 bases). Germline loops: CDR1 MDHEN, CDR2 SYDVKM. V gave up 6 bases and J gave up 2 bases, with 10 bases separating them. The CDR3 runs 14 residues. DNA of the CDR3: TGTGCCAGCAGATTCCAGGGGACTAATGAAAAACTGTTTTTT. This sequence encodes CASRFQGTNEKLFF.

The chain joins TRBV5-1 to TRBJ2-3; maybe TRBD2 (5 bases). The V end was cut by 4 bases, the J end by 1 base, with 16 bases between. Germline CDR1 is SGHRS and CDR2 is YFSETQ. The CDR3 length is 16 residues. CDR3 in amino acids: CASSLFDGRGTDTQYF. The DNA for the CDR3 is TGCGCCAGCAGCCTCTTCGATGGGAGAGGCACAGATACGCAGTATTTT.

This clone was found once. The gene calls are TRBV19 and TRBJ2-5; D is perhaps TRBD1 (6 bases). Between the trimmed V and J ends, which lost 0 bases and 5 bases, there was a span of 16 bases. The CDR3 sequence is 16 residues long. The germline V gene has CDR1 LNHDA and CDR2 SQIVND (reference sequence). The CDR3 is CASSIDLTGLWETQYF. In DNA, the CDR3 is TGTGCCAGTAGTATAGATCTCACAGGGCTTTGGGAGACCCAGTACTTC.

This clone has more than one count but fewer than ten. The chain combines TRBV10-3 with TRBJ2-5, with 11 bases that match TRBD2. The V and J ends lost 7 bases and 2 bases, in that order; junction bases with no gene match: 6. The CDR3 is 15 amino acids. Germline V gene lookup returns CDR1 ENHRY and CDR2 SYGVKD. The CDR3 loop is CAIKGTSGLQETQYF. CDR3 sequence (DNA): TGTGCCATCAAAGGGACTAGCGGCCTACAAGAGACCCAGTACTTC.

The chain combines TRBV10-3 with TRBJ2-7; a possible D gene is TRBD1 (6 bases). Germline assignment: CDR1 ENHRY and CDR2 SYGVKD. Trimming removed 2 bases at V and 0 bases at J, with 11 bases between. The CDR3 is 15 residues long. CDR3 nucleotides: TGTGCCATCAGTGAGGAAACAGGGATCTCCTACGAGCAGTACTTC. Amino acid sequence: CAISEETGISYEQYF.

As to this clone: The same CDR3 is also encoded by other DNA sequences in this sample. J is TRBJ1-6 and V is TRBV11-3, with 8 bases that match TRBD1. V shed 5 bases, J shed 0 bases, and the junction held 15 bases outside the gene matches. In germline, CDR1 is SGHNT, CDR2 YENEEA. The CDR3 consists of 20 residues. The CDR3 spells CASSTRGGDRLLSYNSPLHF. In DNA, the CDR3 is TGTGCCAGCAGCACCAGAGGTGGGGACAGGTTGCTCTCCTATAATTCACCCCTCCACTTT.

This clone came up a few times. The J gene is TRBJ2-5, the V gene TRBV12-5; perhaps TRBD1 as D (5 bases). Trimming removed 0 bases from V and 2 bases from J, with 13 bases in between. CDR1 LGHNT and CDR2 FRNRAP come from the germline V gene. There are 16 residues in the CDR3. CDR3 in amino acids: CASGLVVRAGQETQYF. CDR3 DNA: TGTGCTAGTGGTTTGGTTGTCCGCGCAGGGCAAGAGACCCAGTACTTC.

CDR3 nucleotide sequence: TGTGCCAGCAGCTATCCAGGGCATCAGCCCCAGCATTTT. As protein: CASSYPGHQPQHF. The chain couples TRBV7-2 to TRBJ1-5, with D possibly TRBD1 on 5 matching bases. This CDR3 spans 13 amino acids. Germline V gene lookup returns CDR1 SGHTA and CDR2 FQGNSA. Trimming took off 4 bases at V and 5 bases at J, with 9 bases between the two ends.